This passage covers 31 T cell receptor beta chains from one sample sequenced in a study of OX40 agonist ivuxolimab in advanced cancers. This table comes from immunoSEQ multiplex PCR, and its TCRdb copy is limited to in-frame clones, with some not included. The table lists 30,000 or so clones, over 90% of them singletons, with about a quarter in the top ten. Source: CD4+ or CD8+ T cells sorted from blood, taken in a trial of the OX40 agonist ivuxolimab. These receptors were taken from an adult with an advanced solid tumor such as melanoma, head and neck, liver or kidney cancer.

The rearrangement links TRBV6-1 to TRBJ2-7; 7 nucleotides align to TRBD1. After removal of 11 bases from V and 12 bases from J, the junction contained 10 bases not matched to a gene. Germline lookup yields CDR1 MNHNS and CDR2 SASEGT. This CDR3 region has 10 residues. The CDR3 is CAADQGQMYF. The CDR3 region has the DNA TGTGCCGCAGATCAGGGACAGATGTACTTC.

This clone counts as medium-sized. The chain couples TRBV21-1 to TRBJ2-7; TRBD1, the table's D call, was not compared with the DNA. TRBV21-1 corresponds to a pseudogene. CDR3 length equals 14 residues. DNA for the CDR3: TGTGCCAGCAGCAAAGGACAGGCATCCTACGAGCAGTACTTC. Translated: CASSKGQASYEQYF.

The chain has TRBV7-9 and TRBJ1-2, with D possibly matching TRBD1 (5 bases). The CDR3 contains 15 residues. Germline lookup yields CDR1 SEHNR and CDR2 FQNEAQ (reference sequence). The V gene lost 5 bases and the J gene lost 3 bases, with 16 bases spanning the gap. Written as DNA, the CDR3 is TGTGCCAGCAGCCCCGTCAGGGTGGTAGACTATGGCTACACCTTC. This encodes CASSPVRVVDYGYTF.

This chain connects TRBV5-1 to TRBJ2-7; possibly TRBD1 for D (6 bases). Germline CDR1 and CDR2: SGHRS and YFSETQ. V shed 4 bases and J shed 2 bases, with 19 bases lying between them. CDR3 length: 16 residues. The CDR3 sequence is CASSPSIRGVAYEQYF. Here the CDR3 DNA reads TGCGCCAGCAGCCCATCCATCAGGGGAGTAGCCTACGAGCAGTACTTC.

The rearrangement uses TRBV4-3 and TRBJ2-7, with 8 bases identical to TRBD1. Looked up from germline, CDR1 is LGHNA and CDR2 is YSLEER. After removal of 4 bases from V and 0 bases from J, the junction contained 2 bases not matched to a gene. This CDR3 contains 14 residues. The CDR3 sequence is CASSPTGGSYEQYF. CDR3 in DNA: TGCGCCAGCAGCCCTACAGGGGGCTCCTACGAGCAGTACTTC.

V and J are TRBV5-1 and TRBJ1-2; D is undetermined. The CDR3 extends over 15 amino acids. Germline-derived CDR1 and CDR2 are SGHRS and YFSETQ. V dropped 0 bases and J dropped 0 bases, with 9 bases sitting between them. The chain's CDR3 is CASSLETGSNYGYTF. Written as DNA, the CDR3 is TGCGCCAGCAGCTTGGAGACGGGATCTAACTATGGCTACACCTTC.

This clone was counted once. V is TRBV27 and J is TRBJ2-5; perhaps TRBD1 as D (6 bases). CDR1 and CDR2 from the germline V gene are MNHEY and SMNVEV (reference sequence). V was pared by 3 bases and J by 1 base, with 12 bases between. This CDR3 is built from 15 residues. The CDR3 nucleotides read TGTGCCAGCAGTTTCATAACAGGGCTCCAAGAGACCCAGTACTTC. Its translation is CASSFITGLQETQYF.

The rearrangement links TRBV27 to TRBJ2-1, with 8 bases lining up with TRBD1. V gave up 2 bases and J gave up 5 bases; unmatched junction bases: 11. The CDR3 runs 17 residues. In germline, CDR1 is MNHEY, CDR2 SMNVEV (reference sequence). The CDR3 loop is CASSLRGLRTGNNEQFF. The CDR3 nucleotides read TGTGCCAGCAGTTTAAGGGGATTGAGGACAGGGAACAATGAGCAGTTCTTC.

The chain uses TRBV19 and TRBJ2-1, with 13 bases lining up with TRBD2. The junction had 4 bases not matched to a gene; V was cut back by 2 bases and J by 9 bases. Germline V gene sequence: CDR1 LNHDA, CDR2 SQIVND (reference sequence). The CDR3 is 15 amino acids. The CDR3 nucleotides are TGTGCCAGTAGTATAACTAGCGGGGGGGCCCCTGAGCAGTTCTTC. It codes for CASSITSGGAPEQFF.

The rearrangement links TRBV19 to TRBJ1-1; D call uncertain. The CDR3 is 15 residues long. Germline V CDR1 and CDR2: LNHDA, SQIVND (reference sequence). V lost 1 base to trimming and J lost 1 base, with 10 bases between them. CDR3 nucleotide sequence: TGTGCCAGTAGTATAGGTCGCCTTCCGAACACTGAAGCTTTCTTT. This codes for CASSIGRLPNTEAFF. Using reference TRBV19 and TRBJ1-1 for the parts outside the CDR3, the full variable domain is DGGITQSPKYLFRKEGQNVTLSCEQNLNHDAMYWYRQDPGQGLRLIYYSQIVNDFQKGDIAEGYSVSREKKESFPLTVTSAQKNPTAFYLCASSIGRLPNTEAFFGQGTRLTVV.

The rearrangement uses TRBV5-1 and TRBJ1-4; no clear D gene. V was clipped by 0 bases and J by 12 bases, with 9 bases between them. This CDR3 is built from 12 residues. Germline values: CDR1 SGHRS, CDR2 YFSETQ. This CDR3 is CASSLAPGELFF. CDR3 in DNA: TGCGCCAGCAGCTTGGCCCCAGGAGAACTGTTTTTT.

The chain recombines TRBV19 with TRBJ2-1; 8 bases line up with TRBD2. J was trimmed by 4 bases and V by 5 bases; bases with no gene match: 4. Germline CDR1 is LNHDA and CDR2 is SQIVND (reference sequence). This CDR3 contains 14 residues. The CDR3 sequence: CASSDSGGYNEQFF. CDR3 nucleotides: TGTGCCAGTAGTGACAGCGGGGGATACAATGAGCAGTTCTTC.

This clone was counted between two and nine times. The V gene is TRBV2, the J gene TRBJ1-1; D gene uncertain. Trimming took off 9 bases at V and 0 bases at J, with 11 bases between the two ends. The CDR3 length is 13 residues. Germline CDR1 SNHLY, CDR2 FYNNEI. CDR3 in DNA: TGTGCCAGGGAAGGTGACATGAACACTGAAGCTTTCTTT. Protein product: CAREGDMNTEAFF.

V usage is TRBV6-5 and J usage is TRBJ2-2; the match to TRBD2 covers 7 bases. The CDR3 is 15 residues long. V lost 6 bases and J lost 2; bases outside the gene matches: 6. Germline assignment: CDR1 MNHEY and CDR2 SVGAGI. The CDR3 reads CASRGGVTNTGELFF. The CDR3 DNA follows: TGTGCCAGCAGGGGAGGGGTAACTAACACCGGGGAGCTGTTTTTT.

CDR3 bases: TGTGCCTGGAGTAACCCTGGACAGGGATACAATGAGCAGTTCTTC. Translating gives CAWSNPGQGYNEQFF. This chain connects TRBV30 to TRBJ2-1; 8 bases agree with TRBD1. From germline, CDR1 is GTSNPN and CDR2 SVGIG (reference sequence). V dropped 2 bases and J dropped 4; count of bases not matched to a gene: 7. The CDR3 contains 15 residues. The full variable domain, in which reference TRBV30 and TRBJ2-1 provide the parts outside the CDR3, is SQTIHQWPATLVQPVGSPLSLECTVEGTSNPNLYWYRQAAGRGLQLLFYSVGIGQISSEVPQNLSASRPQDRQFILSSKKLLLSDSGFYLCAWSNPGQGYNEQFFGPGTRLTVL.

The CDR3 sequence: CASSHAAGQGREQYF. CDR3 nucleotides: TGCGCCAGCAGCCACGCCGCGGGACAGGGGAGGGAGCAGTACTTC. The J gene is TRBJ2-7, the V gene TRBV4-3; 10 positions agree with TRBD1. CDR1 is LGHNA, CDR2 YSLEER, per germline. V dropped 3 bases and J dropped 7; count of bases not matched to a gene: 9. The CDR3 is made up of 15 amino acids.

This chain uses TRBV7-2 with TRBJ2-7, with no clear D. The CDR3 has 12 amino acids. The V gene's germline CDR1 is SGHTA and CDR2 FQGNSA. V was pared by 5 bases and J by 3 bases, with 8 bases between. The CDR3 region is CASSPPFYEQYF. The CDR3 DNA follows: TGTGCCAGCAGCCCACCGTTCTACGAGCAGTACTTC.

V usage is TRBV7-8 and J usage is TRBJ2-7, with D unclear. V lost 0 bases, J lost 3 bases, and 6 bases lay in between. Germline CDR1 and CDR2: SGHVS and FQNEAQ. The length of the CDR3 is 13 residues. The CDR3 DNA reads TGTGCCAGCAGCTTAGCGTGGGGCTACGAGCAGTACTTC. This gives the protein CASSLAWGYEQYF.

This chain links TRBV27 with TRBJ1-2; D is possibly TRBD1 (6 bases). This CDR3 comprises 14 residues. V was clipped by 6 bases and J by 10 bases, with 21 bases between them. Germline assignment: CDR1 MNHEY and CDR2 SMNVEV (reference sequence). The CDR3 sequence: CASSLGRVRGPYTF. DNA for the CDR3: TGTGCCAGCAGCCTAGGGAGGGTGCGGGGGCCCTACACCTTC.

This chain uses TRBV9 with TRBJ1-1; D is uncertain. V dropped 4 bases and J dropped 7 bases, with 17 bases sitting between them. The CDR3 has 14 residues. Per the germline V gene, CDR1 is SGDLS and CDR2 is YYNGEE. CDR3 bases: TGTGCCAGCAGCACTCGAGAACTTAGTAATGAAGCTTTCTTT. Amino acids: CASSTRELSNEAFF.

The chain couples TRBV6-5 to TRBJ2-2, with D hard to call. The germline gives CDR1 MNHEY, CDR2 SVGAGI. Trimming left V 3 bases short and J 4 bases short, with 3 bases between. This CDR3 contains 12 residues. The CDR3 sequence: CASSYPTGELFF. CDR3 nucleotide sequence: TGTGCCAGCAGTTATCCCACCGGGGAGCTGTTTTTT.

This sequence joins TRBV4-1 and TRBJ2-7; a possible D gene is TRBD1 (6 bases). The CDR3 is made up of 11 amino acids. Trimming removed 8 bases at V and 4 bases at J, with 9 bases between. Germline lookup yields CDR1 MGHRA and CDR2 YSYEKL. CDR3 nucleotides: TGCGCCAGCGGCAGGGGTTACGAGCAGTACTTC. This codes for CASGRGYEQYF.

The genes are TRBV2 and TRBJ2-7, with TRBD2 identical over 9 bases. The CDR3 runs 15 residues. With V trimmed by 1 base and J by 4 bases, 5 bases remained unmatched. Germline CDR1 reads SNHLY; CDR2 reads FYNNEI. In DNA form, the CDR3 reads TGTGCCAGCAGTGAAGTTGGTAGCGGGAGTTACGAGCAGTACTTC. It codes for CASSEVGSGSYEQYF.

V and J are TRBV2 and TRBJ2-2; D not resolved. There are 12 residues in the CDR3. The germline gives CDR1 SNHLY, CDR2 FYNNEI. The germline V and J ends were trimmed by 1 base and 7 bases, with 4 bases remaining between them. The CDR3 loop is CASSEGIGELFF. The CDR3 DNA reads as TGTGCCAGCAGTGAAGGGATCGGGGAGCTGTTTTTT.

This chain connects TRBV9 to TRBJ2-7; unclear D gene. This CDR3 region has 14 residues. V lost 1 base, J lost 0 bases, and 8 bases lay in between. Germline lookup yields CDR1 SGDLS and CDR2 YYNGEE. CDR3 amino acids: CASSVMSDSYEQYF. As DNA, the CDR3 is TGTGCCAGCAGCGTAATGTCAGACTCCTACGAGCAGTACTTC.

The CDR3 loop is CASSAEGGSSPLHF. As DNA, the CDR3 is TGTGCCAGCAGCGCTGAGGGAGGAAGTTCACCCCTCCACTTT. The gene calls are TRBV9 and TRBJ1-6; D is ambiguous. The CDR3 covers 14 residues. Between the trimmed V and J ends, which lost 3 bases and 9 bases, there was a span of 13 bases. Germline CDR1 is SGDLS and CDR2 is YYNGEE.

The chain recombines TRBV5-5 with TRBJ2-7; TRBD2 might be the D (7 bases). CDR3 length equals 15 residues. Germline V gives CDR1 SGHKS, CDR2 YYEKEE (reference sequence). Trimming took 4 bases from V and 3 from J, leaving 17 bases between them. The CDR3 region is CASSPGAGGGYEQYF. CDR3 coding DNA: TGTGCCAGCAGCCCGGGGGCAGGCGGGGGCTACGAGCAGTACTTC.

The CDR3 spells CASSEAGLAGGQSSYEQYF. The CDR3, as DNA: TGTGCCAGCAGTGAAGCGGGACTAGCGGGGGGCCAAAGCTCCTACGAGCAGTACTTC. The chain has TRBV6-1 and TRBJ2-7; TRBD2 matches at 15 bases. This CDR3 region has 19 residues. Trimming cost V 0 bases and J 0 bases; bases outside gene matches: 6. Germline loops: CDR1 MNHNS, CDR2 SASEGT.

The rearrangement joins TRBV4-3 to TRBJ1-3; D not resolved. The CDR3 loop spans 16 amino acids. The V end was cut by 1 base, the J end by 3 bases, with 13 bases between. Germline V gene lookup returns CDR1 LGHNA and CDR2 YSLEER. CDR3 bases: TGCGCCAGCAGCCAAGTGTTGGGCGAGATTGGAAACACCATATATTTT. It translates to CASSQVLGEIGNTIYF.

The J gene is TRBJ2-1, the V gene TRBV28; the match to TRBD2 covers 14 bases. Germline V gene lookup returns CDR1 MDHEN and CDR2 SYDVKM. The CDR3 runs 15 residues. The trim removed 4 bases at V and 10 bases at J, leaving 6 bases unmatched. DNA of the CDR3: TGTGCCAGCAGTTGGGGACTAGCGGGAGTAGGAGAGCAGTTCTTC. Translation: CASSWGLAGVGEQFF.

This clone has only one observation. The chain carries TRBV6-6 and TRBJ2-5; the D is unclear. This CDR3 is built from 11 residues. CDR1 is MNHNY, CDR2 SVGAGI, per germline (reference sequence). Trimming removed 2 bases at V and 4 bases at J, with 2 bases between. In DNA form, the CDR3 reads TGTGCCAGCAGTTACCCAGAGACCCAGTACTTC. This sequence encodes CASSYPETQYF.